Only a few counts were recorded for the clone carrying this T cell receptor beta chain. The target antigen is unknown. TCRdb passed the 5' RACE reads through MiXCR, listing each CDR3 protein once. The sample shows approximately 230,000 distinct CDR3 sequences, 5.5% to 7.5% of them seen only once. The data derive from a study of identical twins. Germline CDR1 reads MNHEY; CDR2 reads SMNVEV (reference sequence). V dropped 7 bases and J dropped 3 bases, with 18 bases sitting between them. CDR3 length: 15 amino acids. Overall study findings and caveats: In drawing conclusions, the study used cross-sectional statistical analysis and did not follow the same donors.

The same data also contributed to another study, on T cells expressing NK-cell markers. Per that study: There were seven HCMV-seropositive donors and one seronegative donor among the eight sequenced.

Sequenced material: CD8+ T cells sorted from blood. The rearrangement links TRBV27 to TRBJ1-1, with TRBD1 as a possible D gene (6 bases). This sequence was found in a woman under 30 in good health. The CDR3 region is CASTLSWKGDTEAFF. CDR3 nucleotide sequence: TGTGCCAGCACCTTATCCTGGAAGGGGGACACTGAAGCTTTCTTT.